This TCR beta chain appears in the sequencing data of a study of cytomegalovirus exposure and HLA in healthy donors. Study-wide background: From donors who were HLA-typed, an early data release held 81 million or so unique TCRs. Study results and caveats: Across donors, most TCRs were seen rarely, yet some public ones were widespread. Earlier analysis found most TCR beta V segments productive about 87% or about 30% of the time.

With 60 Vbeta and 13 Jbeta primers, the PCR was carried out. Sequenced by immunoSEQ multiplex PCR; TCRdb stores in-frame clones only, minus some. Of some 160,000 clones in the sample, approximately 78% were seen once. The CDR3 spans 17 residues. Germline CDR1 reads MGHRA; CDR2 reads YSYEKL. Trimming removed 1 base from V and 7 bases from J; junction bases left unmatched: 10. Turning to this clone: Its target is unknown.

The rearrangement links TRBV4-1 to TRBJ2-2; TRBD2 agrees at 9 bases. Sequenced material: PBMCs. The clonotype originates from a male donor in good health and CMV-seronegative. The CDR3: CASSQGAAGGPGGELFF. The CDR3 coding sequence is TGCGCCAGCAGCCAAGGTGCGGCGGGGGGGCCTGGCGGGGAGCTGTTTTTT.